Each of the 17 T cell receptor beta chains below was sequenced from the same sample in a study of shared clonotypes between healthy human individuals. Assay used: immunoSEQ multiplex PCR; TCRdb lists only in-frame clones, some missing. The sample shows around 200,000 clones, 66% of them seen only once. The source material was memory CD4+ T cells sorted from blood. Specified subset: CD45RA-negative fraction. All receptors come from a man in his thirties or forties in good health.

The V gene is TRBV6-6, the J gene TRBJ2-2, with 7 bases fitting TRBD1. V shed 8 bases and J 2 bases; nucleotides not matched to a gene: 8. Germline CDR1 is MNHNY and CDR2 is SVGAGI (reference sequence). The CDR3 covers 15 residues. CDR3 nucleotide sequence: TGTGCCAGCGCGACCGGGACAGCAAACACCGGGGAGCTGTTTTTT. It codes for CASATGTANTGELFF.

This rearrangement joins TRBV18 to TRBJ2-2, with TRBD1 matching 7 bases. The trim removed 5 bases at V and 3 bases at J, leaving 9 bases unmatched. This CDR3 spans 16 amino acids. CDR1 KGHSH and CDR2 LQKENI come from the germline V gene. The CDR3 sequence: CASSMYEGADTGELFF. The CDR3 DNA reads TGTGCCAGCTCAATGTATGAGGGGGCGGACACCGGGGAGCTGTTTTTT.

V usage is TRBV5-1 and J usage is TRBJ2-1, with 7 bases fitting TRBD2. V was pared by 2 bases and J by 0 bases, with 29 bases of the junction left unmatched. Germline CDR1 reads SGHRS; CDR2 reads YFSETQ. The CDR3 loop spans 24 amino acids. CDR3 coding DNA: TGCGCCAGCAGCTTCCCCTCTTTAGCCCCTGGGTCTAGCGGTCCACACCGCTCCTACAATGAGCAGTTCTTC. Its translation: CASSFPSLAPGSSGPHRSYNEQFF.

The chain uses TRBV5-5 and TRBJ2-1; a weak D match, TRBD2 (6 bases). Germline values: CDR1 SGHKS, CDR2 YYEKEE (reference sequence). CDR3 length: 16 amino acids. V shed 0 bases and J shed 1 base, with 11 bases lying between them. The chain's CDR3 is CASSLAMGGSYNEQFF. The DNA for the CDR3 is TGTGCCAGCAGCTTGGCGATGGGGGGATCCTACAATGAGCAGTTCTTC. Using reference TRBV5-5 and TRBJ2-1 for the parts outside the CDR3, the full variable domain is DAGVTQSPTHLIKTRGQQVTLRCSPISGHKSVSWYQQVLGQGPQFIFQYYEKEERGRGNFPDRFSARQFPNYSSELNVNALLLGDSALYLCASSLAMGGSYNEQFFGPGTRLTVL.

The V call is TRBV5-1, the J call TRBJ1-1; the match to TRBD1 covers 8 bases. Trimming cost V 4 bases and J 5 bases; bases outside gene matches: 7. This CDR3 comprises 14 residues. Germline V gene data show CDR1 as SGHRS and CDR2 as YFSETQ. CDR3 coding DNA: TGCGCCAGCAGCCTAAGGACAGGGTTTACTGAAGCTTTCTTT. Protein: CASSLRTGFTEAFF.

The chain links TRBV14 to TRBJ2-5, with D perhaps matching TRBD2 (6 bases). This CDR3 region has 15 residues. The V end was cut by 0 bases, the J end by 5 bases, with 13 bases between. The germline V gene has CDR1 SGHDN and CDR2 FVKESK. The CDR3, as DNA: TGTGCCAGCAGCCAAGATTGGGCGGCGGGGGAGACCCAGTACTTC. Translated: CASSQDWAAGETQYF. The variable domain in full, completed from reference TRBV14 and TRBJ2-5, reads EAGVTQFPSHSVIEKGQTVTLRCDPISGHDNLYWYRRVMGKEIKFLLHFVKESKQDESGMPNNRFLAERTGGTYSTLKVQPAELEDSGVYFCASSQDWAAGETQYFGPGTRLLVL.

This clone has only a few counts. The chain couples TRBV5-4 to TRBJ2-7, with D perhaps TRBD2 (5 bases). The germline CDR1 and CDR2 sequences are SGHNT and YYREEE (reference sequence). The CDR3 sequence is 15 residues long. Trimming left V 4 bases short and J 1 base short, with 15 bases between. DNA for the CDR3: TGTGCCAGCAGCGGCTGGACCCGCGGGTCCTACGAGCAGTACTTC. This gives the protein CASSGWTRGSYEQYF.

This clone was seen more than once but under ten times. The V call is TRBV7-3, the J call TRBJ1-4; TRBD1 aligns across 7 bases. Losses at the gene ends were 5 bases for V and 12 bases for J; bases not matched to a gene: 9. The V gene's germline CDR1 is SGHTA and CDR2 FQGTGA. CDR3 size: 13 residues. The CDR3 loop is CASSSRGGSELFF. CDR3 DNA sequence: TGTGCCAGCAGCAGCAGAGGGGGCTCGGAACTGTTTTTT.

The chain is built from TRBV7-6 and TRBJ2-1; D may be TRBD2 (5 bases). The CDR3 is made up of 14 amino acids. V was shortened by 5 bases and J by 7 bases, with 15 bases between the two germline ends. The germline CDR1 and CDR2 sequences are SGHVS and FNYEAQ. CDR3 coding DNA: TGTGCCAGCAGCCCGCGGGTCCTGGGGAATGAGCAGTTCTTC. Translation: CASSPRVLGNEQFF.

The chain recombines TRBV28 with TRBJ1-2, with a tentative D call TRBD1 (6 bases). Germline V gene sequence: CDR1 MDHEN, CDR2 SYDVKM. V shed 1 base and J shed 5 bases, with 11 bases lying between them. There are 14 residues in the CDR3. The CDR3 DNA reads TGTGCCAGCAGTTTATCCGGACAGCAGTATGGCTACACCTTC. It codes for CASSLSGQQYGYTF.

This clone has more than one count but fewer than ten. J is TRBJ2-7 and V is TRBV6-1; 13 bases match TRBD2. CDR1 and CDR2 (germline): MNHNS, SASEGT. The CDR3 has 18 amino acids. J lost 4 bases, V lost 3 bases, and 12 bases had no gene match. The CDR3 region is CASSDGTSGIHRLYEQYF. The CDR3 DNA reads TGTGCCAGCAGTGATGGGACTAGCGGGATTCACCGACTTTACGAGCAGTACTTC.

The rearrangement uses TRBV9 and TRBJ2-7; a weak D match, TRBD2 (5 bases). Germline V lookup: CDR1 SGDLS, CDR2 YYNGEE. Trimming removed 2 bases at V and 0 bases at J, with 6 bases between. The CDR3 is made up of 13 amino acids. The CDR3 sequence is CASSVGVSYEQYF. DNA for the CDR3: TGTGCCAGCAGCGTCGGGGTCTCCTACGAGCAGTACTTC.

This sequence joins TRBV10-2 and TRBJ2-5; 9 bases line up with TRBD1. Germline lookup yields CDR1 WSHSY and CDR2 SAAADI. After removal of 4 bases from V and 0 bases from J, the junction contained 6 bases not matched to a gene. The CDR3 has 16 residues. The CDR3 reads CASSAVDRGYQETQYF. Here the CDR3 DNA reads TGCGCCAGCAGTGCCGTCGACAGGGGGTACCAAGAGACCCAGTACTTC.

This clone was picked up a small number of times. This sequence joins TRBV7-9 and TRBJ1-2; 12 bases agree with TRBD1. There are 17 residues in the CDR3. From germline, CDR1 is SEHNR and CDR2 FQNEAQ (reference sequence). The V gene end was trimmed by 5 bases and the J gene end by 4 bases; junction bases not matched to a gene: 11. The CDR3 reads CASSPAGQGAEGYGYTF. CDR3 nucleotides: TGTGCCAGCAGCCCAGCGGGACAGGGGGCGGAAGGCTATGGCTACACCTTC.

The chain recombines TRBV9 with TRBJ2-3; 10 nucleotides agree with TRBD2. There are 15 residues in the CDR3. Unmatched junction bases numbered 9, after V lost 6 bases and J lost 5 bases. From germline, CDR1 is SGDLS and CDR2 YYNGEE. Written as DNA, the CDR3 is TGTGCCAGCACCAGGCTAGCGGGAGTCGGAGATACGCAGTATTTT. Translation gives CASTRLAGVGDTQYF.

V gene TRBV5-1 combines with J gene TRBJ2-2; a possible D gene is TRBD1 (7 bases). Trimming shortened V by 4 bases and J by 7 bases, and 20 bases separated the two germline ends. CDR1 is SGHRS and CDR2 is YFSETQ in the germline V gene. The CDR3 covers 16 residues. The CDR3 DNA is TGCGCCAGCAGCCCAACGACAGGGACTTCCGTCGGGGAGCTGTTTTTT. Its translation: CASSPTTGTSVGELFF.

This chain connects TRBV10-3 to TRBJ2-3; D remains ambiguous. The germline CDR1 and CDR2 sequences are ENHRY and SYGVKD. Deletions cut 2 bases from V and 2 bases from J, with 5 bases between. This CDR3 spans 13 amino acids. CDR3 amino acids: CAISEPITDTQYF. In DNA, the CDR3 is TGTGCCATCAGTGAGCCCATCACAGATACGCAGTATTTT.